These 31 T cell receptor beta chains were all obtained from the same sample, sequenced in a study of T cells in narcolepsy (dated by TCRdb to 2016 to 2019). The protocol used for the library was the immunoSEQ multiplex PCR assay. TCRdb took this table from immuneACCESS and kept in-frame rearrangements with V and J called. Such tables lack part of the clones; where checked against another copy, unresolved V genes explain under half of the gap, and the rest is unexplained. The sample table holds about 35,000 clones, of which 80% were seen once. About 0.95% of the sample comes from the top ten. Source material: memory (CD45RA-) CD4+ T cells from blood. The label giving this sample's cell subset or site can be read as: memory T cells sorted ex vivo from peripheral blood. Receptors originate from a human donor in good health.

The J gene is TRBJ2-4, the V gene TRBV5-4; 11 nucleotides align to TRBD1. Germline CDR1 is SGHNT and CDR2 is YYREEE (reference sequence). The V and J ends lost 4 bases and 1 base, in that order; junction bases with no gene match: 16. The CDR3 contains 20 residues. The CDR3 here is CASSLLEDRGRIWAKNIQYF. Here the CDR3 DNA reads TGTGCCAGCAGCCTCCTCGAGGACAGGGGGCGGATTTGGGCCAAAAACATTCAGTACTTC.

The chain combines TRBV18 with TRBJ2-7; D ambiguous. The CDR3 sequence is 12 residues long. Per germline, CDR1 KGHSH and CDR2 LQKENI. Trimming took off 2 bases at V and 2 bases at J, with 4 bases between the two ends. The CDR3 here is CASSPGTYEQYF. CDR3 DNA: TGTGCCAGCTCACCAGGAACCTACGAGCAGTACTTC.

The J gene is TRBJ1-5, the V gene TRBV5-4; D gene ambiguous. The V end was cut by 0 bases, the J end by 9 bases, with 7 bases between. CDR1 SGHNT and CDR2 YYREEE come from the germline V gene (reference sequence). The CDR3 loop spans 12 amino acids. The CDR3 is CASSLEAGPQHF. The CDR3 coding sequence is TGTGCCAGCAGCTTGGAGGCGGGGCCCCAGCATTTT.

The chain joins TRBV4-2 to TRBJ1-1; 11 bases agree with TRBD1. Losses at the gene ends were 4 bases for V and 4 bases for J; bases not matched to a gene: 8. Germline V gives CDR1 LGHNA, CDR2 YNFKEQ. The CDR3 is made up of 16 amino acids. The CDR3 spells CASSRDPGQGVTEAFF. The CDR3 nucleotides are TGTGCCAGCAGCCGAGACCCGGGACAGGGGGTCACTGAAGCTTTCTTT.

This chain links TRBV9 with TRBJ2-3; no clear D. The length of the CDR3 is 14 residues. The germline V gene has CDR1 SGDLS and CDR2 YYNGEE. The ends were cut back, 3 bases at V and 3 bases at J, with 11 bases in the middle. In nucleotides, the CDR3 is TGTGCCAGCAGCGACACATATTTTACAGATACGCAGTATTTT. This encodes CASSDTYFTDTQYF.

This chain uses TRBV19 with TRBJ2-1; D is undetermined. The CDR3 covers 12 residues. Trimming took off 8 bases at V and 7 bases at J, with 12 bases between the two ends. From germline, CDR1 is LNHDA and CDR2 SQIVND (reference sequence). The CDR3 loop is CASASSLNEQFF. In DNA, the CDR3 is TGTGCCAGTGCCTCCTCCCTTAATGAGCAGTTCTTC. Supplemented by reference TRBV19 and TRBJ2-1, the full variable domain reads DGGITQSPKYLFRKEGQNVTLSCEQNLNHDAMYWYRQDPGQGLRLIYYSQIVNDFQKGDIAEGYSVSREKKESFPLTVTSAQKNPTAFYLCASASSLNEQFFGPGTRLTVL.

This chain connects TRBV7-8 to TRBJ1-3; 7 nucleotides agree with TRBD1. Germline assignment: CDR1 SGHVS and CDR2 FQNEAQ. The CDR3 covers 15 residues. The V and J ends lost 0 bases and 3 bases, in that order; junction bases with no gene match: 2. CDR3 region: CASSLAPGGGNTIYF. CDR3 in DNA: TGTGCCAGCAGCTTAGCCCCAGGGGGTGGAAACACCATATATTTT.

The CDR3 nucleotides are TGTGCCAGCAGCTTCCGACTAGCGGGGGTCGGCGGGGAGCTGTTTTTT. Translating it yields CASSFRLAGVGGELFF. This chain connects TRBV7-2 to TRBJ2-2, with 12 bases identical to TRBD2. CDR1 and CDR2 from the germline V gene are SGHTA and FQGNSA. The junction had 6 bases not matched to a gene; V was cut back by 3 bases and J by 7 bases. CDR3 length: 16 residues.

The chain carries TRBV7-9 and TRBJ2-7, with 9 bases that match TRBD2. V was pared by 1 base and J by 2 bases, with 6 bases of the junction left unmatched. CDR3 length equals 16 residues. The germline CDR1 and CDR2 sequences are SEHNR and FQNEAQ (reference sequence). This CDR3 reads CASSLDGPSGTYEQYF. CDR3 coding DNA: TGTGCCAGCAGCTTAGACGGTCCTAGCGGGACCTACGAGCAGTACTTC.

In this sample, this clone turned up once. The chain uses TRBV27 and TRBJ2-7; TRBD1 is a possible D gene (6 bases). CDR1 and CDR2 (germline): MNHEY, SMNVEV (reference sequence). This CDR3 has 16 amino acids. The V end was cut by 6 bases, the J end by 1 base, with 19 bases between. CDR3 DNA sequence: TGTGCCAGCAGCCTACAGGGTAAGATTGGGTCCTACGAGCAGTACTTC. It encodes CASSLQGKIGSYEQYF.

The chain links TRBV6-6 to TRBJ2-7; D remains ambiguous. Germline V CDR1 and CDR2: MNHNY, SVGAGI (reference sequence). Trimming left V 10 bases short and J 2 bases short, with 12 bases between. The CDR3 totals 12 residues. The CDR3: CATPCPPYEQYF. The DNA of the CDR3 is TGTGCCACCCCATGTCCCCCCTACGAGCAGTACTTC.

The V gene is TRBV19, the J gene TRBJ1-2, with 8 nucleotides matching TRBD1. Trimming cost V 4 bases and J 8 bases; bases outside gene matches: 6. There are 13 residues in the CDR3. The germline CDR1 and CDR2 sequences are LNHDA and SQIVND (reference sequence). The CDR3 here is CASSTSGGKGYTF. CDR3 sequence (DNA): TGTGCCAGTAGTACCTCAGGGGGCAAGGGCTACACCTTC. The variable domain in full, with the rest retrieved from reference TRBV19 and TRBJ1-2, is DGGITQSPKYLFRKEGQNVTLSCEQNLNHDAMYWYRQDPGQGLRLIYYSQIVNDFQKGDIAEGYSVSREKKESFPLTVTSAQKNPTAFYLCASSTSGGKGYTFGSGTRLTVV.

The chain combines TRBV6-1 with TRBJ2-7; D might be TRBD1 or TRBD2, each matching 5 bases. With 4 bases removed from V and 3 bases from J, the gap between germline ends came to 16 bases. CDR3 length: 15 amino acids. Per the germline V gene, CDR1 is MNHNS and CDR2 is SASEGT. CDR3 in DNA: TGTGCCAGCAGTGCCATCTCCGGGACGGACTACGAGCAGTACTTC. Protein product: CASSAISGTDYEQYF.

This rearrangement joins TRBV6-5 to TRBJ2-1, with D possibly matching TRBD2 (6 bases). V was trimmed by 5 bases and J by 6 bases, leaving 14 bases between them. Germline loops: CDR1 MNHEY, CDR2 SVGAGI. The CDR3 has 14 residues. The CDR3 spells CASSRDFTTNEQFF. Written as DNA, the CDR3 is TGTGCCAGCAGTAGGGACTTTACCACCAATGAGCAGTTCTTC.

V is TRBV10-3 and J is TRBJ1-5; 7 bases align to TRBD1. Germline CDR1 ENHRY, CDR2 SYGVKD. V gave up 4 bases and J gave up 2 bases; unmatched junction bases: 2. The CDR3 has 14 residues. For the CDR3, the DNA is TGTGCCATCAGTGGTGACAGGGGCAATCAGCCCCAGCATTTT. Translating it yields CAISGDRGNQPQHF.

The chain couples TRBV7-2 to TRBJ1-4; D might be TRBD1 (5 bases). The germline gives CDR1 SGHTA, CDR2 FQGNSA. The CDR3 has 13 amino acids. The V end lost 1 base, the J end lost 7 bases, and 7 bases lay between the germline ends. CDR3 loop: CASSLERGEKLFF. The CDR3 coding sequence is TGTGCCAGCAGCTTAGAGAGGGGTGAAAAACTGTTTTTT.

The CDR3, as DNA: TGTGCCAGCAGCTTAGTCTCGAGCGGGCTCAATGAGCAGTTCTTC. Its protein product is CASSLVSSGLNEQFF. The chain uses TRBV11-3 and TRBJ2-1; D possibly corresponds to TRBD2 (6 bases). The length of the CDR3 is 15 residues. V lost 1 base to trimming and J lost 6 bases, with 13 bases between them. Germline V gene data show CDR1 as SGHNT and CDR2 as YENEEA.

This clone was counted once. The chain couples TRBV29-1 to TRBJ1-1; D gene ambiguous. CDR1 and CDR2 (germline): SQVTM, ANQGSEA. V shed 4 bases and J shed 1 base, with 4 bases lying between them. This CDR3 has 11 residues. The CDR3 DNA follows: TGCAGCGTTGTGCCGAACACTGAAGCTTTCTTT. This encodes CSVVPNTEAFF. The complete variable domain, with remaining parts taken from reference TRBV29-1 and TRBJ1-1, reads SAVISQKPSRDICQRGTSLTIQCQVDSQVTMMFWYRQQPGQSLTLIATANQGSEATYESGFVIDKFPISRPNLTFSTLTVSNMSPEDSSIYLCSVVPNTEAFFGQGTRLTVV.

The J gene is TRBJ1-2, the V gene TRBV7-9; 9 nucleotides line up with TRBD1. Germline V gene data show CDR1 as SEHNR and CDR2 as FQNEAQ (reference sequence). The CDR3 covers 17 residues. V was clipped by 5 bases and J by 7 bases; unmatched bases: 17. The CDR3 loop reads CASSTTDRTGVQGGYTF. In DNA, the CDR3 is TGTGCCAGCAGCACGACAGATAGGACAGGGGTACAAGGTGGCTACACCTTC.

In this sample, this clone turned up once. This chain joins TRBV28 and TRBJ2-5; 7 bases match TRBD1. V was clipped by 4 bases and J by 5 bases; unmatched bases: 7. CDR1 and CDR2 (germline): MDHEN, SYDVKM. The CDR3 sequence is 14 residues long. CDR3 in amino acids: CASSYPGTAETQYF. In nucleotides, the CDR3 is TGTGCCAGCAGTTACCCAGGGACAGCGGAGACCCAGTACTTC. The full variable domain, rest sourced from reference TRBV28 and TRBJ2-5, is DVKVTQSSRYLVKRTGEKVFLECVQDMDHENMFWYRQDPGLGLRLIYFSYDVKMKEKGDIPEGYSVSREKKERFSLILESASTNQTSMYLCASSYPGTAETQYFGPGTRLLVL.

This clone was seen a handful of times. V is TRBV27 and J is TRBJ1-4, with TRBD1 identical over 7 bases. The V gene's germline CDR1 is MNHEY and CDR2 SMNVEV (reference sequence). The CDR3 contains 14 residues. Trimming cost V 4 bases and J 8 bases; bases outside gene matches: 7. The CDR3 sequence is CASSSGGPGEKLFF. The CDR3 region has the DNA TGTGCCAGCAGTTCAGGGGGGCCCGGGGAAAAACTGTTTTTT. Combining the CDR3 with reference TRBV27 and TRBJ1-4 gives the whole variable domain EAQVTQNPRYLITVTGKKLTVTCSQNMNHEYMSWYRQDPGLGLRQIYYSMNVEVTDKGDVPEGYKVSRKEKRNFPLILESPSPNQTSLYFCASSSGGPGEKLFFGSGTQLSVL.

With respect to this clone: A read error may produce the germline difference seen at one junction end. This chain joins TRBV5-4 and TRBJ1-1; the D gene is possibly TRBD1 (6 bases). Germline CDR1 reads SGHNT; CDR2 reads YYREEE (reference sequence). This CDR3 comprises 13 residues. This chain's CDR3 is CASSLMRDTPYSF. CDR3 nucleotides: TGTGCCAGCAGCTTAATGAGGGACACGCCTTACTCCTTT.

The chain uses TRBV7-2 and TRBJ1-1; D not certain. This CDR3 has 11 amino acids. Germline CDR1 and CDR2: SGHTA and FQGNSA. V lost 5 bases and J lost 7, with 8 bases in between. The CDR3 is CASSATFEAFF. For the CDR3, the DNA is TGTGCCAGCAGCGCAACCTTTGAAGCTTTCTTT. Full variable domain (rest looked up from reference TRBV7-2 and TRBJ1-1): GAGVSQSPSNKVTEKGKDVELRCDPISGHTALYWYRQSLGQGLEFLIYFQGNSAPDKSGLPSDRFSAERTGGSVSTLTIQRTQQEDSAVYLCASSATFEAFFGQGTRLTVV.

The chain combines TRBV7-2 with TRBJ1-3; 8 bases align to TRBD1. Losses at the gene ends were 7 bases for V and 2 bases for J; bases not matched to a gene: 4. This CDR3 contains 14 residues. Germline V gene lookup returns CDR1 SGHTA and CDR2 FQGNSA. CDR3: CASTGQGTGNTIYF. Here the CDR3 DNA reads TGTGCCAGCACCGGACAGGGAACTGGAAACACCATATATTTT. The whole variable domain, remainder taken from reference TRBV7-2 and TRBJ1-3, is GAGVSQSPSNKVTEKGKDVELRCDPISGHTALYWYRQSLGQGLEFLIYFQGNSAPDKSGLPSDRFSAERTGGSVSTLTIQRTQQEDSAVYLCASTGQGTGNTIYFGEGSWLTVV.

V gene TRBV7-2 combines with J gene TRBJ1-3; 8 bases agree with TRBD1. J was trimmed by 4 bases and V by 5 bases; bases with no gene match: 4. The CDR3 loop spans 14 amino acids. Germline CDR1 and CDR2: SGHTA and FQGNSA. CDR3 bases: TGTGCCAGCAGCGCACAGGGGGTCGGAAACACCATATATTTT. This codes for CASSAQGVGNTIYF. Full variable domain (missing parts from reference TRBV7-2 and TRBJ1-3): GAGVSQSPSNKVTEKGKDVELRCDPISGHTALYWYRQSLGQGLEFLIYFQGNSAPDKSGLPSDRFSAERTGGSVSTLTIQRTQQEDSAVYLCASSAQGVGNTIYFGEGSWLTVV.

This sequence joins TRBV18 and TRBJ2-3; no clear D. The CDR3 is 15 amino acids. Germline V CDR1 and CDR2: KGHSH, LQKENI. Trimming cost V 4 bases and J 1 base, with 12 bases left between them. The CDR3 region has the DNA TGTGCCAGCTCACTGACCCGATCCCGCACAGATACGCAGTATTTT. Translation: CASSLTRSRTDTQYF.

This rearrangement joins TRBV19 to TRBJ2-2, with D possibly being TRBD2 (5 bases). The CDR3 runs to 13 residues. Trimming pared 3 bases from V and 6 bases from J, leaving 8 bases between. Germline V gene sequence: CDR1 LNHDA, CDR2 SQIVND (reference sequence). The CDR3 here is CASSIHGAGELFF. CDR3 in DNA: TGTGCCAGTAGTATCCACGGGGCCGGGGAGCTGTTTTTT.

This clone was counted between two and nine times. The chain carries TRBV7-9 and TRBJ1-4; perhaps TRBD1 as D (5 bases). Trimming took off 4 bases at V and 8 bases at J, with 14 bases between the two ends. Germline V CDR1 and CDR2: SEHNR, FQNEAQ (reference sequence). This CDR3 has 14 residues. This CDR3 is CASSSARDGEKLFF. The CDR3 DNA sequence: TGTGCCAGCAGCTCCGCCCGGGACGGCGAAAAACTGTTTTTT.

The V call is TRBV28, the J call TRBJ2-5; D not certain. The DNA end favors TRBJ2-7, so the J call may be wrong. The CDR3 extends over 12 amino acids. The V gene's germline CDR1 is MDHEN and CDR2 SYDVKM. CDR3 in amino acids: CASSFDGYEQYF. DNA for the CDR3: TGTGCCAGCAGTTTCGACGGCTACGAGCAGTACTTC.

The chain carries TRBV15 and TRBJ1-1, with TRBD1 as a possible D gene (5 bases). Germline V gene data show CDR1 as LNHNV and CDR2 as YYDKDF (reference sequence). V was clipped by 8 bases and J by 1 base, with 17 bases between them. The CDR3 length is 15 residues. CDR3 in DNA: TGTGCCACCGGCCGGGACCCTAGCCGGAACACTGAAGCTTTCTTT. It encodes CATGRDPSRNTEAFF.

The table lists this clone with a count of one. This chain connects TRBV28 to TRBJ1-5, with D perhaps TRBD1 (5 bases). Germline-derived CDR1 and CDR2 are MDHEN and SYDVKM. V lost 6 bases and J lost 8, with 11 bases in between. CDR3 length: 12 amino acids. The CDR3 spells CASSPTGEPQHF. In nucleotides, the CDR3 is TGTGCCAGCAGCCCTACAGGAGAGCCCCAGCATTTT.